This section outlines one T cell receptor beta chain sequence together with its context. This specimen comes from a study of cytomegalovirus exposure and HLA in healthy donors. Profiling relied on immunoSEQ multiplex PCR, and the TCRdb table lists in-frame clones only, not all of them. The repertoire consists of more than 300,000 clones, with roughly 90% occurring once and the leading ten covering more than 0.8%. The sequenced sample consisted of PBMCs. The sequence came from a young woman in good health and CMV-seronegative.

The CDR3 is CASSRPGGSYEQYF. DNA of the CDR3: TGTGCCAGCAGCCGTCCGGGGGGTTCCTACGAGCAGTACTTC. This chain joins TRBV5-4 and TRBJ2-7; 7 nucleotides align to TRBD2. Germline loops: CDR1 SGHNT, CDR2 YYREEE (reference sequence). The CDR3 sequence is 14 residues long. Germline trimming cut 4 bases from V and 1 base from J; bases unmatched to any gene: 5.